What follows are 3 T cell receptor beta chains derived from one specimen sequenced in a study of T-cell reconstitution after alpha-beta-depleted transplantation in children. Preparation of the TCRbeta library was carried out with unique molecular identifiers. TCRdb redid the calling of the PCR reads with MiXCR, one entry per CDR3 protein. The table shows around 800,000 distinct CDR3 sequences, with under 20% occurring only once. The sequencing used PBMCs, mostly from graft donor cells, collected 360 days after TCRalphabeta/CD19-depleted stem cell transplant. The receptors shown here come from a male patient aged 5 to 17 who had a stem cell transplant for acute lymphoblastic leukemia, so the T cells may come from the graft donor.

In this sample, this clonotype turned up a few times. The chain uses TRBV3-1 and TRBJ1-4; the D is unclear. The CDR3 totals 15 residues. Germline CDR1 LGHDT, CDR2 YNNKEL (reference sequence). Trimming stripped 0 bases from V and 4 bases from J, with 9 bases between. The CDR3 is CASSQDRDVNEKLFF. As DNA, the CDR3 is TGTGCCAGCAGCCAAGACCGGGATGTTAATGAAAAACTGTTTTTT.

This clonotype was detected a few times. An end of the junction does not agree with germline; a read error may underlie this. This CDR3 reads CASSQRYGTLQHF. The CDR3 DNA sequence: TGCGCCAGCAGCCAAAGGTACGGGACCCTCCAGCACTTC. The gene calls are TRBV4-1 and TRBJ2-1; possibly TRBD1 or TRBD2 for D (5 bases each). CDR3 length equals 13 residues. Germline lookup yields CDR1 MGHRA and CDR2 YSYEKL.

This clonotype was seen a few times. The CDR3 DNA sequence: TGCGCCAGCAGCCACAACCCCGGGACGGTCTCCTACGAGCAGTACTTC. Residues: CASSHNPGTVSYEQYF. The chain has TRBV5-1 and TRBJ2-7; D is perhaps TRBD1 or TRBD2 (5 bases each). Germline CDR1 reads SGHRS; CDR2 reads YFSETQ. The CDR3 sequence is 16 residues long. Trimming pared 4 bases from V and 0 bases from J, leaving 17 bases between.